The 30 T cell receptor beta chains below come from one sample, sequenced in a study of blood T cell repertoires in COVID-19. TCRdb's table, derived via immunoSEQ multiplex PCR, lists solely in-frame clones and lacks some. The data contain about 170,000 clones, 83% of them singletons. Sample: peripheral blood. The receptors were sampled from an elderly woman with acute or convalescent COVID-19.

The CDR3 spells CSVRDSPQETQYF. DNA for the CDR3: TGCAGCGTCCGGGACAGCCCACAAGAGACCCAGTACTTC. This sequence joins TRBV29-1 and TRBJ2-5, with 7 bases identical to TRBD1. V was clipped by 6 bases and J by 2 bases; unmatched bases: 6. The CDR3 sequence is 13 residues long. Germline V gene sequence: CDR1 SQVTM, CDR2 ANQGSEA.

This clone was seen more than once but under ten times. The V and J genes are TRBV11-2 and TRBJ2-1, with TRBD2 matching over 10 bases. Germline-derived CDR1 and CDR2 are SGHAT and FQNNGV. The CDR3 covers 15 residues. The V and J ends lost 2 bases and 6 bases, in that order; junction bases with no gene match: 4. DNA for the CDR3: TGTGCCAGCAGCTTAATACTAGCGGGGACCAATGAGCAGTTCTTC. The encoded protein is CASSLILAGTNEQFF.

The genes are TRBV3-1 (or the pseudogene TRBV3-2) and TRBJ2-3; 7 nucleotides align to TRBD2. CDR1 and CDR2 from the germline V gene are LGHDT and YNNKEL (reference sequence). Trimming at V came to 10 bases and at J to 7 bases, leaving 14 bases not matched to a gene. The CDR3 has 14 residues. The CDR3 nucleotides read TGTGCCACTGCCAAACCGGGAGGATCAAATACGCAGTATTTT. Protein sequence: CATAKPGGSNTQYF.

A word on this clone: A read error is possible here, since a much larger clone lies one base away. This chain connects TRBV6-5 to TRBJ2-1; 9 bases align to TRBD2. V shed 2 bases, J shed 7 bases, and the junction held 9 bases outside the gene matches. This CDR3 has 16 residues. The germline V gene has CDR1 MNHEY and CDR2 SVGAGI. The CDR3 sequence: CASSYGGRGGVNEQFF. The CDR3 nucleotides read TGTGCCAGCAGTTACGGCGGGCGGGGGGGTGTGAATGAGCAGTTCTTC.

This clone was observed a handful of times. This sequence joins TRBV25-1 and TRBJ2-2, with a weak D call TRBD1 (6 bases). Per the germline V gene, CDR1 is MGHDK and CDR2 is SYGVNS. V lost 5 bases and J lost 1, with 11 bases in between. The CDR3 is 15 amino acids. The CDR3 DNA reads TGTGCCAGCAGTCCCCTGACAGGGAACACCGGGGAGCTGTTTTTT. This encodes CASSPLTGNTGELFF.

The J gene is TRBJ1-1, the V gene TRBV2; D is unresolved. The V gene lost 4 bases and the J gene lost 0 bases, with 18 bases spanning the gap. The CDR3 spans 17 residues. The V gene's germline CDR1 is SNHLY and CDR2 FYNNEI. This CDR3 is CASSVLGLPGMNTEAFF. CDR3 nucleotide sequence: TGTGCCAGCAGTGTACTCGGTCTCCCGGGAATGAACACTGAAGCTTTCTTT. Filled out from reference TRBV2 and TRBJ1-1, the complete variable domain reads EPEVTQTPSHQVTQMGQEVILRCVPISNHLYFYWYRQILGQKVEFLVSFYNNEISEKSEIFDDQFSVERPDGSNFTLKIRSTKLEDSAMYFCASSVLGLPGMNTEAFFGQGTRLTVV.

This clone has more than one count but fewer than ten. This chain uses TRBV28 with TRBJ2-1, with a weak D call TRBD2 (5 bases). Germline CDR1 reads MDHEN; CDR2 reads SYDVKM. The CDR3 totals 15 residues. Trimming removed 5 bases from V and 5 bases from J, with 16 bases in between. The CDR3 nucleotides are TGTGCCAGCAGTCCAGAACGGGGAACCCACAATGAGCAGTTCTTC. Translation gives CASSPERGTHNEQFF.

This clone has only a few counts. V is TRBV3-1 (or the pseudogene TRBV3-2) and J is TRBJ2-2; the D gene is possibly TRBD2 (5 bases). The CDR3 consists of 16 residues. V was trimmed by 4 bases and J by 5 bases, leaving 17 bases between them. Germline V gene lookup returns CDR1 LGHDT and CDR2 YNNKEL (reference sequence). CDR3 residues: CASSPRRGSGTGELFF. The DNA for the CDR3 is TGTGCCAGCAGCCCCAGACGGGGTTCGGGGACCGGGGAGCTGTTTTTT.

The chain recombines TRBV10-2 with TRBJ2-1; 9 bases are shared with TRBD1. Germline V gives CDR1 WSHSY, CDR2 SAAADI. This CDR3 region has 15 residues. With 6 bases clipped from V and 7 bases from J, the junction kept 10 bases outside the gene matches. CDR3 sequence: CASSKGDRDRNEQFF. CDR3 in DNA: TGCGCCAGCAGCAAAGGGGACAGGGATAGAAATGAGCAGTTCTTC.

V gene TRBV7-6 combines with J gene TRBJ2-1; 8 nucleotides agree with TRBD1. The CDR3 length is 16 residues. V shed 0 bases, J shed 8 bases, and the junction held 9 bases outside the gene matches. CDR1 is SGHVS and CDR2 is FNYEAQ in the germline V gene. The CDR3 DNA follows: TGTGCCAGCAGCTTAGCGTTTGGACAGGGCGTACATGAGCAGTTCTTC. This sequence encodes CASSLAFGQGVHEQFF.

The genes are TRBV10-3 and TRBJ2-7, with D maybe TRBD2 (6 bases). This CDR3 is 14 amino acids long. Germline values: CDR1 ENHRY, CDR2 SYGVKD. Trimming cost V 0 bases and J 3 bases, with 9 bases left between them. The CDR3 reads CAISESTGGYEQYF. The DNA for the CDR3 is TGTGCCATCAGTGAGTCGACCGGGGGCTACGAGCAGTACTTC.

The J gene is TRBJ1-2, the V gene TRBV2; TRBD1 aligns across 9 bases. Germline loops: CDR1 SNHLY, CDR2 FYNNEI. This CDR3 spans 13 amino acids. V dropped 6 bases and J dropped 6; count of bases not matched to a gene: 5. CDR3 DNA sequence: TGTGCCAGCAGGGGGGACAGGGTGGATGGCTACACCTTC. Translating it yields CASRGDRVDGYTF.

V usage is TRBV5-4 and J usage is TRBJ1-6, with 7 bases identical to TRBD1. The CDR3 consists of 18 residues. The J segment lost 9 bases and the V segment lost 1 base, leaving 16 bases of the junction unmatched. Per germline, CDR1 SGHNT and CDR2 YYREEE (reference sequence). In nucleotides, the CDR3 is TGTGCCAGCAGCTTGTTTCCCGAGATAGACAGGGTAGGTTCACCCCTCCACTTT. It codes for CASSLFPEIDRVGSPLHF.

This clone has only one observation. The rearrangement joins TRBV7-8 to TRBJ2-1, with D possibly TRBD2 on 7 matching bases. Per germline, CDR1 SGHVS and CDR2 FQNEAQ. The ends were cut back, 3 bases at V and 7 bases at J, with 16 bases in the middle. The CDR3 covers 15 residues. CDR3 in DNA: TGTGCCAGCAGCTTCGAGTGGGGGGGCCGGAATGAGCAGTTCTTC. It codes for CASSFEWGGRNEQFF.

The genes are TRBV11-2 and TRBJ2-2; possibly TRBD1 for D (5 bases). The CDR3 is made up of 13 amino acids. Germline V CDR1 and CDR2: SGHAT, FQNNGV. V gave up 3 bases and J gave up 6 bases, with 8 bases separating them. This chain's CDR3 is CASSFGRAGELFF. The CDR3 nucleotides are TGTGCCAGCAGCTTTGGCAGGGCCGGGGAGCTGTTTTTT.

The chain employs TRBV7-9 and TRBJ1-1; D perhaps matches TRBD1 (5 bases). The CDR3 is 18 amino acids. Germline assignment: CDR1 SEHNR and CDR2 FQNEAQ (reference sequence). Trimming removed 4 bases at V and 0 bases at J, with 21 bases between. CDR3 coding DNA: TGTGCCAGCAGCTCTCGGGCTAACAACAGGATAATGAACACTGAAGCTTTCTTT. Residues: CASSSRANNRIMNTEAFF.

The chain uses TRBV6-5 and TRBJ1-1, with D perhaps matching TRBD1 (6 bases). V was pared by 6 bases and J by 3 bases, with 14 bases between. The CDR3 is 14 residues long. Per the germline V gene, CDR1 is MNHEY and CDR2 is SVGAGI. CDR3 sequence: CASRNRAQYTEAFF. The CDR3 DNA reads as TGTGCCAGCAGAAACAGGGCCCAGTACACTGAAGCTTTCTTT.

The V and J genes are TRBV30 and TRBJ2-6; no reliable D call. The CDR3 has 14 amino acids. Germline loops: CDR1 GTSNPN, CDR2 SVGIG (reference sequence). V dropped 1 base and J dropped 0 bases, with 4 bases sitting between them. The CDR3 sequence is CAWSAGSGANVLTF. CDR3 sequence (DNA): TGTGCCTGGAGTGCGGGCTCTGGGGCCAACGTCCTGACTTTC.

Here the CDR3 reads CASSGEWRGPLQGGELFF. The CDR3 DNA is TGTGCCAGCAGCGGGGAATGGCGGGGGCCCCTTCAGGGCGGGGAGCTGTTTTTT. V is TRBV2 and J is TRBJ2-2; perhaps TRBD2 as D (7 bases). CDR1 and CDR2 (germline): SNHLY, FYNNEI. The V end was cut by 6 bases, the J end by 7 bases, with 27 bases between. The CDR3 has 18 amino acids.

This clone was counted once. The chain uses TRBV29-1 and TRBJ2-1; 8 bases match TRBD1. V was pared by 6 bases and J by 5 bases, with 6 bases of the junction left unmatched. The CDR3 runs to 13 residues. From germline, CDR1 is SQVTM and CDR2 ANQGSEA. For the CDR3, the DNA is TGCAGCGTCCGGGGACAGGTAAACAATGAGCAGTTCTTC. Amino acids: CSVRGQVNNEQFF.

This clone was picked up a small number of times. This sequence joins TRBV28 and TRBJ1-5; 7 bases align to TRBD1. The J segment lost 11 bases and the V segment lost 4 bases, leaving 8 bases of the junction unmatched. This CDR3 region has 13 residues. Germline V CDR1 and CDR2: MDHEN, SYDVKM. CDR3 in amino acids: CASSSTGLEAQHF. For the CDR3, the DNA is TGTGCCAGCAGTTCGACAGGGCTTGAGGCCCAGCATTTT.

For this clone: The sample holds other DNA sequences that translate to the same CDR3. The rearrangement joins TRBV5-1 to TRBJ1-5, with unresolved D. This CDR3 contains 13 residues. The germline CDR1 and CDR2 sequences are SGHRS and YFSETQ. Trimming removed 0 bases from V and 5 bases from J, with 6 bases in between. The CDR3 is CASSLAGDQPQHF. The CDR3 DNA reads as TGCGCCAGCAGCTTGGCCGGGGATCAGCCCCAGCATTTT.

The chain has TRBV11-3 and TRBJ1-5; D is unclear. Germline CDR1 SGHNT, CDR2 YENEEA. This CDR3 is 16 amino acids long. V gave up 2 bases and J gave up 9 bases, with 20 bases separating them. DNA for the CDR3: TGTGCCAGCAGCTTAAATCGGACTGTATCCTGTCGGCCCCAGCATTTT. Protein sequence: CASSLNRTVSCRPQHF.

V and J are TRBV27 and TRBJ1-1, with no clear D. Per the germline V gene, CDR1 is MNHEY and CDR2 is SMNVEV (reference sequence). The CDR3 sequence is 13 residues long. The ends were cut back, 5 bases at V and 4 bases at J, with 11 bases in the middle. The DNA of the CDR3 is TGTGCCAGCAGTCTAGAAGTGGGCACTGAAGCTTTCTTT. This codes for CASSLEVGTEAFF.

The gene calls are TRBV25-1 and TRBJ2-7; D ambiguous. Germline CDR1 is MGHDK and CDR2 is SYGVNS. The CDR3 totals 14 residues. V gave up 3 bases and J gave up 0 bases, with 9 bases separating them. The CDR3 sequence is CASSDRLYSYEQYF. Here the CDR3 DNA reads TGTGCCAGCAGTGACAGATTATACTCCTACGAGCAGTACTTC.

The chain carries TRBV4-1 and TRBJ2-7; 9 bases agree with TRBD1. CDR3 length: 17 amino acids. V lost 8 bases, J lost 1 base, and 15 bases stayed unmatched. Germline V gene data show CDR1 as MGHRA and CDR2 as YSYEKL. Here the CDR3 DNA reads TGCGCCAGCTCTTCCTTCCTTGGACAGGGGTCTTCCTACGAGCAGTACTTC. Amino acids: CASSSFLGQGSSYEQYF.

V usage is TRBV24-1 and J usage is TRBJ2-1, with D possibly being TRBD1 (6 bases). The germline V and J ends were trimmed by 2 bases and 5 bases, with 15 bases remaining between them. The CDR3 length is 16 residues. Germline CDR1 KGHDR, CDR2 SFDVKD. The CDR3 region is CATSDSFQGPNNEQFF. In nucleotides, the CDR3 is TGTGCCACCAGTGATTCTTTCCAGGGGCCAAACAATGAGCAGTTCTTC.

The CDR3 DNA is TGCGCCAGCAGTGAGTCGGGGGCCTCCTACGAGCAGTACTTC. Translating it yields CASSESGASYEQYF. V and J are TRBV10-2 and TRBJ2-7, with D maybe TRBD1 (6 bases). Trimming stripped 0 bases from V and 0 bases from J, with 6 bases between. The CDR3 sequence is 14 residues long. Germline CDR1 reads WSHSY; CDR2 reads SAAADI.

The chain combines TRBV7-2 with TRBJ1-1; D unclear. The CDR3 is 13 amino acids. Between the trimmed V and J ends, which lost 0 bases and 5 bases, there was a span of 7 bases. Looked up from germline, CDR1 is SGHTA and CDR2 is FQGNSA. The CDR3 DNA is TGTGCCAGCAGCTTAGCAGGGAGGACTGAAGCTTTCTTT. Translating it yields CASSLAGRTEAFF.

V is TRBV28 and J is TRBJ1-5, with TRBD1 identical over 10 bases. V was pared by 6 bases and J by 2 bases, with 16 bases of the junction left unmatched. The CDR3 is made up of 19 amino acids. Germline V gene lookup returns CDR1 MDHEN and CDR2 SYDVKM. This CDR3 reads CASSLPPYSGQGGNQPQHF. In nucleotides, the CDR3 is TGTGCCAGCAGCCTCCCACCCTATTCCGGACAGGGGGGCAATCAGCCCCAGCATTTT. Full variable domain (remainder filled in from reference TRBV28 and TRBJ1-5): DVKVTQSSRYLVKRTGEKVFLECVQDMDHENMFWYRQDPGLGLRLIYFSYDVKMKEKGDIPEGYSVSREKKERFSLILESASTNQTSMYLCASSLPPYSGQGGNQPQHFGDGTRLSIL.